A single T cell receptor beta chain is shown here with its context. Its recognized antigen is unknown. The record has no base qualities; no much larger clone is one base away. RNA was extracted from bulk unsorted tissue and checked for quality with a NanoDrop ND-1000 and an Agilent 2100. Distant non-tumor tissue taken more than 3 cm from the tumor edge was used as the normal lung sample. The donors were newly diagnosed lung cancer patients admitted for thoracic surgery in China from August to November 2014 who had not received prior chemotherapy. Anyone who had undergone radiotherapy or chemotherapy before, or who had another cancer at the same time, was left out of the study. Pieces of surgical tissue measuring about 1-2 cm3 were kept in RNAlater solution and stored at -80 degrees C until use. The library was obtained by multiplex PCR. This sample was sequenced with an Illumina HiSeq 2500. TCRbeta libraries were built by three rounds of nested PCR using primers (Table S4), following protocols modified from ARM-PCR. Before sequencing, PCR products of 200-500 bp were excised from the gel and purified with the QIAquick gel extraction kit. As for the authors' bioinformatics: Trimmomatic was used to clean the reads, FLASH was used to merge the reads into complete CDR3 sequences, and MiTCR was used to assign the reads to V(D)J germline segments. VDJtools was used to compute clonal diversity as the inverse Simpson's index. In-frame sequences lacking a premature stop codon were counted as productive reads. Using fastp at Q25 and MiXCR, TCRdb reprocessed the public reads and kept productive beta chains. Each entry is one CDR3 protein sequence, shown with its most common DNA and genes. It is TCRdb's table, rather than the study itself, that gives the V and J calls and clone size. Recorded for this sample are 100,000 or so distinct CDR3 sequences; roughly two thirds of them occurred a single time. Of the sample, less than 20% is held by the ten largest clones.

Based on the germline V gene, the CDR1 and CDR2 sequences are SQVTM and ANQGSEA. V is shortened by 5 bases, J by 7 bases, and the region joining them spans 7 bases. From the cysteine through the phenylalanine, the CDR3 covers 10 amino acids. Of all the DNA, just the CDR3 is kept, 30 bases in frame from base 1. The data belong to a study of tumor and adjacent non-tumor tissue in lung cancer (dated by TCRdb to 2016 to 2018). Broadly, across the study: By cancer type, the cohort comprised 11 to 12 adenocarcinoma patients, a couple of squamous cell carcinoma patients and 1 small cell lung cancer patient. Bulk TCRbeta repertoires were compared between lung tumor tissue and matched distant non-tumor lung tissue obtained from more than twelve lung cancer patients. Sequencing generated a total of 130,000,000 or so productive TCRbeta reads, averaging around 4 million reads per sample. Among the approximately 15 patients, ages ranged from roughly 31 to 80 years, around 10 were men and 5 were women, and disease was TNM stage I to III. TCRbeta CDR3 sequencing was performed on roughly 27 paired specimens, with one tumor sample and one normal lung sample collected per patient. The paper's findings and limits, for the study overall: Significantly higher TCR diversity was found in younger patients, and higher tumor TCR diversity was associated with shorter overall and disease-free survival. Neither the sequencing platform nor unique molecular identifiers are named or mentioned anywhere in the methods. In normal lung, the top 100 clones accounted for a significantly larger cumulative share of the repertoire than in tumor tissue. Tumor tissue showed significantly greater TCR diversity (inverse Simpson) than normal lung tissue (roughly 430 vs 170, P = 0.0075, Mann-Whitney U test). Because peripheral blood was not sequenced, the blood TCRbeta repertoires of the lung cancer patients in the study went unexamined. Only 15 or so patients were included in the cohort, and the need for larger samples and more detailed clinical data was noted by the authors.

The chain links TRBV29-1 with TRBJ2-3; the D gene cannot be resolved reliably. This receptor was taken from a man aged 25 to 40 with non-small cell lung cancer. The sample was distant non-tumor lung tissue. The DNA sequence is TGCAGCGTTATTCAACATACGCAGTATTTT. Its amino acids are CSVIQHTQYF.